These 19 T cell receptor beta chains share one sample of origin, sequenced in a study of cytomegalovirus exposure and HLA in healthy donors. TCRdb's table, derived via immunoSEQ multiplex PCR, lists solely in-frame clones and lacks some. The sample records more than 20,000 clones, about 97% being singletons. Sequencing used PBMCs. The source is a man under 40 in good health and CMV-seropositive.

The V call is TRBV6-1, the J call TRBJ1-1; D remains unclear. V gave up 8 bases and J gave up 1 base, with 5 bases separating them. There are 11 residues in the CDR3. The germline CDR1 and CDR2 sequences are MNHNS and SASEGT. The CDR3 is CASLRNTEAFF. The CDR3 coding sequence is TGTGCCAGCTTGAGGAACACTGAAGCTTTCTTT.

The chain links TRBV7-9 to TRBJ2-7, with 12 bases identical to TRBD2. The CDR3 runs 15 residues. With 5 bases clipped from V and 0 bases from J, the junction kept 2 bases outside the gene matches. Germline CDR1 reads SEHNR; CDR2 reads FQNEAQ (reference sequence). CDR3: CASSPTSGSSYEQYF. The CDR3 bases are TGTGCCAGCAGCCCGACTAGCGGGAGCTCCTACGAGCAGTACTTC.

The chain carries TRBV6-4 and TRBJ2-7; D is ambiguous. Germline CDR1 and CDR2: MRHNA and SNTAGT. Trimming stripped 4 bases from V and 3 bases from J, with 13 bases between. This CDR3 is 14 amino acids long. In nucleotides, the CDR3 is TGTGCCAGCAGTGGGTTTTGGGCTTGCTACGAGCAGTACTTC. Translating it yields CASSGFWACYEQYF.

The chain recombines TRBV6-5 with TRBJ2-3; D is unresolved. The CDR3 sequence is 12 residues long. From germline, CDR1 is MNHEY and CDR2 SVGAGI. V was shortened by 6 bases and J by 5 bases, with 9 bases between the two germline ends. The CDR3 DNA follows: TGTGCCAGCAGCGTTAATCGAGATACGCAGTATTTT. This codes for CASSVNRDTQYF.

J is TRBJ2-1 and V is TRBV5-5, with D uncertain. Germline V CDR1 and CDR2: SGHKS, YYEKEE (reference sequence). Trimming shortened V by 2 bases and J by 8 bases, and 8 bases separated the two germline ends. The CDR3 is 12 amino acids. For the CDR3, the DNA is TGTGCCAGCAGCTTCACCCAGGATGAGCAGTTCTTC. Protein product: CASSFTQDEQFF.

The genes are TRBV27 and TRBJ1-4; 8 positions match TRBD1. Germline CDR1 and CDR2: MNHEY and SMNVEV (reference sequence). Germline trimming cut 6 bases from V and 7 bases from J; bases unmatched to any gene: 19. The CDR3 is 18 amino acids. The CDR3 loop reads CASSPWGLRTGLREKLFF. In nucleotides, the CDR3 is TGTGCCAGCAGCCCATGGGGATTAAGGACAGGGCTTCGTGAAAAACTGTTTTTT.

V usage is TRBV29-1 and J usage is TRBJ1-3; D is undetermined. Trimming shortened V by 4 bases and J by 7 bases, and 11 bases separated the two germline ends. The CDR3 is made up of 12 amino acids. CDR1 and CDR2 from the germline V gene are SQVTM and ANQGSEA. This CDR3 reads CSVVGQFNTIYF. In DNA, the CDR3 is TGCAGCGTTGTGGGCCAATTTAACACCATATATTTT. The whole variable domain, filled in from reference TRBV29-1 and TRBJ1-3, reads SAVISQKPSRDICQRGTSLTIQCQVDSQVTMMFWYRQQPGQSLTLIATANQGSEATYESGFVIDKFPISRPNLTFSTLTVSNMSPEDSSIYLCSVVGQFNTIYFGEGSWLTVV.

V and J are TRBV4-1 and TRBJ1-1, with a tentative D call TRBD1 (5 bases). With 0 bases removed from V and 1 base from J, the gap between germline ends came to 6 bases. CDR3 size: 14 residues. Per the germline V gene, CDR1 is MGHRA and CDR2 is YSYEKL. CDR3 in DNA: TGCGCCAGCAGCCAAGATCAGGGGAACACTGAAGCTTTCTTT. Protein: CASSQDQGNTEAFF.

The V and J genes are TRBV5-4 and TRBJ2-3, with D maybe TRBD1 (6 bases). Germline V CDR1 and CDR2: SGHNT, YYREEE (reference sequence). This CDR3 is 14 amino acids long. Trimming shortened V by 7 bases and J by 1 base, and 13 bases separated the two germline ends. The CDR3 region is CASATGFGTDTQYF. In DNA, the CDR3 is TGTGCCAGCGCTACAGGGTTTGGCACAGATACGCAGTATTTT. Together with reference TRBV5-4 and TRBJ2-3, the CDR3 gives the full variable domain: ETGVTQSPTHLIKTRGQQVTLRCSSQSGHNTVSWYQQALGQGPQFIFQYYREEENGRGNFPPRFSGLQFPNYSSELNVNALELDDSALYLCASATGFGTDTQYFGPGTRLTVL.

The genes are TRBV27 and TRBJ2-1; 10 bases align to TRBD2. The CDR3 totals 16 residues. The germline V gene encodes CDR1 MNHEY and CDR2 SMNVEV (reference sequence). V lost 3 bases to trimming and J lost 4 bases; unmatched junction nucleotides: 6. CDR3: CASSFTTSGTYNEQFF. CDR3 DNA: TGTGCCAGCAGTTTTACTACTAGCGGGACGTACAATGAGCAGTTCTTC.

V gene TRBV6-5 combines with J gene TRBJ2-2; 10 nucleotides match TRBD1. The CDR3 consists of 15 residues. Germline values: CDR1 MNHEY, CDR2 SVGAGI. Unmatched junction bases numbered 4, after V lost 6 bases and J lost 3 bases. The CDR3 bases are TGTGCCAGCAGGACGACAGGGGGCTACACCGGGGAGCTGTTTTTT. The encoded protein is CASRTTGGYTGELFF.

V and J are TRBV15 and TRBJ1-5; no clear D gene. The ends were cut back, 1 base at V and 7 bases at J, with 8 bases in the middle. The CDR3 loop spans 13 amino acids. Germline CDR1 and CDR2: LNHNV and YYDKDF (reference sequence). In DNA, the CDR3 is TGTGCCACCAGCAGAGTGAGGGAACAGCCCCAGCATTTT. It specifies CATSRVREQPQHF.

The rearrangement joins TRBV21-1 to TRBJ2-7; the listed D gene, TRBD1, was not tested against the DNA. TRBV21-1 is recorded as a pseudogene. The CDR3 has 15 residues. CDR3 DNA sequence: TGTGCCAGCAGCAGCACAGGGGAGAGGACCTACGAGCAGTACTTC. It translates to CASSSTGERTYEQYF.

This chain connects TRBV6-1 to TRBJ2-7, with 8 bases that match TRBD1. Losses at the gene ends were 5 bases for V and 2 bases for J; bases not matched to a gene: 8. Germline loops: CDR1 MNHNS, CDR2 SASEGT. This CDR3 contains 15 residues. This CDR3 is CASSTQTGVAYEQYF. The DNA of the CDR3 is TGTGCCAGCAGTACCCAGACAGGGGTGGCCTACGAGCAGTACTTC.

CDR3 DNA: TGTGCCAGCAGCTTAGACTCTCGGGGATCCGGGGAGCTGTTTTTT. Its protein product is CASSLDSRGSGELFF. V usage is TRBV11-2 and J usage is TRBJ2-2; perhaps TRBD2 as D (5 bases). V lost 0 bases and J 6 bases, leaving 11 bases between the germline ends. This CDR3 contains 15 residues. The germline V gene has CDR1 SGHAT and CDR2 FQNNGV.

The chain carries TRBV4-1 and TRBJ1-5; a weak D match, TRBD1 (6 bases). The CDR3 length is 17 residues. The V gene's germline CDR1 is MGHRA and CDR2 YSYEKL. Trimming stripped 3 bases from V and 1 base from J, with 16 bases between. CDR3 sequence reads: CASSHPTGGMSNQPQHF. Here the CDR3 DNA reads TGCGCCAGCAGCCACCCGACAGGAGGAATGAGCAATCAGCCCCAGCATTTT.

The chain employs TRBV5-6 and TRBJ2-1, with 9 bases aligning to TRBD1. The CDR3 is made up of 15 amino acids. J lost 7 bases, V lost 3 bases, and 8 bases had no gene match. From germline, CDR1 is SGHDT and CDR2 YYEEEE. Written as DNA, the CDR3 is TGTGCCAGCAGCTGGGGACAGGGTGGATGGAATGAGCAGTTCTTC. Amino acid sequence: CASSWGQGGWNEQFF.

This clone showed up just once. V and J are TRBV28 and TRBJ1-5, with D tentatively TRBD1 (5 bases). Germline V CDR1 and CDR2: MDHEN, SYDVKM. V lost 7 bases, J lost 5 bases, and 18 bases lay in between. This CDR3 has 15 residues. The CDR3 sequence is CASNLGGRVYQPQHF. As DNA, the CDR3 is TGTGCCAGCAACTTGGGGGGAAGGGTTTATCAGCCCCAGCATTTT.

The chain has TRBV7-8 and TRBJ1-5; possible D gene TRBD1, 6 bases. Germline V lookup: CDR1 SGHVS, CDR2 FQNEAQ. This CDR3 comprises 13 residues. V was shortened by 6 bases and J by 8 bases, with 14 bases between the two germline ends. The CDR3 sequence is CASRGGRVEPQHF. The CDR3 bases are TGTGCCAGCAGGGGGGGGCGCGTCGAGCCCCAGCATTTT.